Listed below are T cell receptor beta chains from one sample, sequenced in a study of beta chain features in type 1 diabetes. The data were produced by immunoSEQ multiplex PCR, yet TCRdb's version contains in-frame clones alone and is incomplete. The repertoire holds about 320,000 clones, with about 15% as singletons. The sample was central memory CD4+ T cells from blood. The receptors stem from a man aged 25-45 years in good health. The CDR3 runs from the conserved cysteine through the conserved F or W. D genes are given only for firm matches. Clone size is given for some rows only: seen once, a few or many times, or a class if the clone is expanded.

D gene	clone size	V gene	J gene	CDR3 DNA	CDR3 protein
TRBD1	many	TRBV18	TRBJ1-2	TGTGCCAGCTCACGGGACAGGGGGTTCGACTATGGCTACACCTTC	CASSRDRGFDYGYTF
TRBD1	many	TRBV5-1	TRBJ2-7	TGCGCCAGCAGCCTAGACAGGGGCCGGGCTAGGGACTACGAGCAGTACTTC	CASSLDRGRARDYEQYF
TRBD2	.	TRBV11-2	TRBJ2-3	TGTGCCAGCAAGCACCTGGGGCGGGGGGGCGATACGCAGTATTTT	CASKHLGRGGDTQYF
.	few	TRBV7-2	TRBJ1-1	TGTGCCAGCAGCTTACAGACCATGAACACTGAAGCTTTCTTT	CASSLQTMNTEAFF
.	.	TRBV5-4	TRBJ2-3	TGTGCCAGCAGCCTTCGGGGAGATACGCAGTATTTT	CASSLRGDTQYF
.	few	TRBV7-2	TRBJ2-3	TGTGCCAGCAGCCTCGGGCAAACGGCAGATACGCAGTATTTT	CASSLGQTADTQYF
.	.	TRBV7-7	TRBJ2-3	TGTGCTAGCAGCTTCCGAGTCGGGGATACGCAGTATTTT	CASSFRVGDTQYF
.	few	TRBV6-5	TRBJ1-1	TGTGCCAGCAGTTACTCGAGTCCAGAGAACACTGAAGCTTTCTTT	CASSYSSPENTEAFF
.	.	TRBV5-1	TRBJ2-7	TGCGCCAGCAGCTTGATGGTTGACTCCTACGAGCAGTACTTC	CASSLMVDSYEQYF
.	few	TRBV5-1	TRBJ2-7	TGCGCCAGCAGCTTGGAAGCGAGGGGCTACGAGCAGTACTTC	CASSLEARGYEQYF
.	few	TRBV15	TRBJ2-1	TGTGCCACCAGCAGAGGTACTAGTGCGTCCTACAATGAGCAGTTCTTC	CATSRGTSASYNEQFF
.	.	TRBV28	TRBJ1-5	TGTGCCAGCAGGGAGACAGACGTCCAGCCCCAGCATTTT	CASRETDVQPQHF
.	few	TRBV18	TRBJ1-3	TGTGCCAGCTCACCGGTACAGGGTTCTGGAAACACCATATATTTT	CASSPVQGSGNTIYF
TRBD2	.	TRBV2	TRBJ2-5	TGTGCCAGCGGTAGCGGGGGGCGCCAAGAGACCCAGTACTTC	CASGSGGRQETQYF
.	many	TRBV11-3	TRBJ2-1	TGTGCCAGCAGCTTTGAGAATTACAATGAGCAGTTCTTC	CASSFENYNEQFF
.	few	TRBV25-1	TRBJ2-5	TGTGCCAGCAGTGAAGAGGGAGAGCAAACCTTAGAGACCCAGTACTTC	CASSEEGEQTLETQYF
TRBD2	.	TRBV28	TRBJ2-7	TGTGCCAGCATCAAGCGGGGGAGAACCTACGAGCAGTACTTC	CASIKRGRTYEQYF
TRBD1	few	TRBV29-1	TRBJ2-5	TGCAGCGTTGATGGGGACAGGGGCCAAGAGACCCAGTACTTC	CSVDGDRGQETQYF
.	.	TRBV6-6	TRBJ1-4	TGTGCCAGCAGCCCCGGGTGGGAAAAACTGTTTTTT	CASSPGWEKLFF
TRBD1	few	TRBV4-1	TRBJ2-5	TGCGCCAGCAGCACCTCCGGGACAGGGGGCGGAGAGACCCAGTACTTC	CASSTSGTGGGETQYF
TRBD1	.	TRBV2	TRBJ2-5	TGTGCCAGCGACAGGGAAGAGACCCAGTACTTC	CASDREETQYF
.	few	TRBV2	TRBJ1-3	TGTGCCAGCAGTGAAGCAGTCGGGAGCTCTGGAAACACCATATATTTT	CASSEAVGSSGNTIYF
TRBD2	.	TRBV7-2	TRBJ2-3	TGTGCCAGCAGCATCCAGACTAGCGCTATGAGCACAGATACGCAGTATTTT	CASSIQTSAMSTDTQYF
.	once	TRBV11-3	TRBJ2-3	TGTGCCAGCAGCTTAGGTGGGGGCACAGATACGCAGTATTTT	CASSLGGGTDTQYF
TRBD2	many	TRBV6-1	TRBJ2-5	TGTGCCAGCGACCGGGTCGGGGGGGCACTGGAGACCCAGTACTTC	CASDRVGGALETQYF
TRBD1	.	TRBV19	TRBJ1-2	TGTGCCAGTAGTAGATTACAGGGGTTGACTAACTATGGCTACACCTTC	CASSRLQGLTNYGYTF
.	.	TRBV7-2	TRBJ2-1	TGTGCCAGCAGCTTTTTGGGGTCCTACAATGAGCAGTTCTTC	CASSFLGSYNEQFF
.	.	TRBV15	TRBJ2-5	TGTGCCACCAGCAGAGATTTGAGAGAGACCCAGTACTTC	CATSRDLRETQYF